These 17 T cell receptor beta chains came from one sample sequenced in a study of T cell changes during pregnancy in multiple sclerosis. Repertoires were generated with immunoSEQ multiplex PCR, while TCRdb's copy carries only in-frame clones and drops some. The data contain around 65,000 clones, approximately 90% of them singletons. The material sequenced was peripheral blood, taken in the third trimester of pregnancy. The receptors come from a female donor in good health, enrolled as a control in a pregnancy study.

The V gene is TRBV9, the J gene TRBJ2-1; D perhaps matches TRBD1 (7 bases). The CDR3 is 16 amino acids. The V end was cut by 3 bases, the J end by 9 bases, with 22 bases between. Germline values: CDR1 SGDLS, CDR2 YYNGEE. The CDR3: CASSERAGGLLGEQFF. CDR3 DNA: TGTGCCAGCAGCGAGCGGGCAGGGGGGCTCCTGGGTGAGCAGTTCTTC.

CDR3 in amino acids: CASSAQGTYGYTF. The CDR3 bases are TGTGCCAGCAGCGCCCAGGGAACCTATGGCTACACCTTC. The chain employs TRBV9 and TRBJ1-2, with D maybe TRBD1 (5 bases). CDR1 is SGDLS and CDR2 is YYNGEE in the germline V gene. The CDR3 is made up of 13 amino acids. With 3 bases removed from V and 4 bases from J, the gap between germline ends came to 10 bases. Full variable domain (outside the CDR3, taken from reference TRBV9 and TRBJ1-2): DSGVTQTPKHLITATGQRVTLRCSPRSGDLSVYWYQQSLDQGLQFLIQYYNGEERAKGNILERFSAQQFPDLHSELNLSSLELGDSALYFCASSAQGTYGYTFGSGTRLTVV.

There are a few counts of this clone. The J gene is TRBJ2-7, the V gene TRBV2; D not resolved. This CDR3 contains 12 residues. From germline, CDR1 is SNHLY and CDR2 FYNNEI. V was cut by 5 bases and J by 8 bases, with 13 bases left in between. This CDR3 is CASSFEVTQQYF. The CDR3 nucleotides read TGTGCCAGCAGTTTCGAGGTGACTCAGCAGTACTTC.

The V gene is TRBV11-2, the J gene TRBJ1-1, with TRBD1 identical over 8 bases. CDR1 is SGHAT and CDR2 is FQNNGV in the germline V gene. The CDR3 loop spans 14 amino acids. The V gene end was trimmed by 3 bases and the J gene end by 1 base; junction bases not matched to a gene: 1. This CDR3 is CASSFGQGNTEAFF. The CDR3 DNA follows: TGTGCCAGCAGCTTTGGACAGGGGAACACTGAAGCTTTCTTT. The entire variable domain, with the rest obtained from reference TRBV11-2 and TRBJ1-1, is as follows: EAGVAQSPRYKIIEKRQSVAFWCNPISGHATLYWYQQILGQGPKLLIQFQNNGVVDDSQLPKDRFSAERLKGVDSTLKIQPAKLEDSAVYLCASSFGQGNTEAFFGQGTRLTVV.

This chain links TRBV2 with TRBJ1-5; tentative D call: TRBD1 (6 bases). Trimming pared 2 bases from V and 6 bases from J, leaving 14 bases between. The CDR3 is 15 amino acids. Germline loops: CDR1 SNHLY, CDR2 FYNNEI. CDR3 amino acids: CASSEYRRGGQPQHF. The CDR3 region has the DNA TGTGCCAGCAGTGAATATAGGAGGGGGGGTCAGCCCCAGCATTTT.

V gene TRBV7-2 combines with J gene TRBJ1-6; tentatively, D is TRBD1 (5 bases). The CDR3 covers 15 residues. Deletions cut 2 bases from V and 5 bases from J, with 10 bases between. Germline V gene sequence: CDR1 SGHTA, CDR2 FQGNSA. The CDR3, as DNA: TGTGCCAGCAGCTTAAGGCAGGGTGATAATTCACCCCTCCACTTT. Protein: CASSLRQGDNSPLHF.

On this clone: Germline is not matched at one junction end, which may reflect a read error. The chain carries TRBV7-9 and TRBJ1-5; 8 bases line up with TRBD1. Per germline, CDR1 SEHNR and CDR2 FQNEAQ (reference sequence). The CDR3 spans 15 residues. This CDR3 reads CASSHLQGANQPQHF. The CDR3 nucleotides read TGCGCCAGCAGCCACCTTCAGGGGGCGAATCAGCCCCAGCATTTT.

The chain has TRBV13 and TRBJ2-7; TRBD2 matches 8 bases. The V gene end was trimmed by 5 bases and the J gene end by 3 bases; junction bases not matched to a gene: 15. This CDR3 spans 17 amino acids. The germline V gene has CDR1 PRHDT and CDR2 FYEKMQ (reference sequence). CDR3 coding DNA: TGTGCCAGCAGCATCCCCGGGGGGGGGTATACGGTCTACGAGCAGTACTTC. Protein product: CASSIPGGGYTVYEQYF.

The chain links TRBV11-2 to TRBJ2-1; 7 positions match TRBD1. The germline V gene encodes CDR1 SGHAT and CDR2 FQNNGV. J gave up 4 bases and V 7 bases, and 4 bases lay outside the gene matches. CDR3 length equals 13 residues. In DNA, the CDR3 is TGTGCCAGCACCCTGGACAGGTACAATGAGCAGTTCTTC. This translates into CASTLDRYNEQFF.

This sequence joins TRBV15 and TRBJ1-5; the D is unclear. The CDR3 sequence is 14 residues long. CDR1 is LNHNV, CDR2 YYDKDF, per germline (reference sequence). V lost 1 base, J lost 1 base, and 5 bases lay in between. The CDR3 here is CATSRAQSNQPQHF. The DNA for the CDR3 is TGTGCCACCAGCAGAGCACAGAGCAATCAGCCCCAGCATTTT.

Worth noting for this clone: In this CDR3 the conserved last residue, phenylalanine or tryptophan, is missing, so a read error is likely. V and J are TRBV6-5 and TRBJ1-2; D might be TRBD1 (6 bases). Germline values: CDR1 MNHEY, CDR2 SVGAGI. This CDR3 is built from 13 residues. V lost 6 bases and J 6 bases, leaving 14 bases between the germline ends. The CDR3 DNA follows: TGTGCCAGCAGAGGGACACCCGTCGATGGCTACACCCTC. It specifies CASRGTPVDGYTL.

This chain joins TRBV19 and TRBJ2-1, with TRBD2 matching 10 bases. Germline loops: CDR1 LNHDA, CDR2 SQIVND (reference sequence). There are 16 residues in the CDR3. After removal of 7 bases from V and 4 bases from J, the junction contained 10 bases not matched to a gene. CDR3 DNA: TGTGCCAGTACCCCTAGGGTAGCGGGGGGTTACAATGAGCAGTTCTTC. Amino acid sequence: CASTPRVAGGYNEQFF.

This chain links TRBV7-2 with TRBJ2-2, with TRBD1 identical over 8 bases. The CDR3 spans 16 residues. Germline lookup yields CDR1 SGHTA and CDR2 FQGNSA. Trimming at V came to 5 bases and at J to 0 bases, leaving 5 bases not matched to a gene. As DNA, the CDR3 is TGTGCCAGCAGCCTCCGGACAGGGACGAACACCGGGGAGCTGTTTTTT. Its protein is CASSLRTGTNTGELFF.

This clone is deemed medium-sized. As DNA, the CDR3 is TGTGCCAGCAGTGAAGGGACAGGGGGATTAGAAAATGAGCAGTTCTTC. Translated: CASSEGTGGLENEQFF. This rearrangement joins TRBV2 to TRBJ2-1, with 10 nucleotides matching TRBD1. CDR3 length equals 16 residues. V lost 1 base and J lost 7; bases outside the gene matches: 7. In germline, CDR1 is SNHLY, CDR2 FYNNEI.

This rearrangement joins TRBV7-9 to TRBJ1-5; 9 positions agree with TRBD1. CDR1 is SEHNR, CDR2 FQNEAQ, per germline (reference sequence). J gave up 6 bases and V 5 bases, and 5 bases lay outside the gene matches. The CDR3 loop spans 14 amino acids. The CDR3 DNA sequence: TGTGCCAGCAGCCCGGGACAGGGAAGTCAGCCCCAGCATTTT. This sequence encodes CASSPGQGSQPQHF.

This chain joins TRBV9 and TRBJ1-1; D is undetermined. Deletions cut 0 bases from V and 2 bases from J, with 14 bases between. This CDR3 has 16 residues. The germline V gene has CDR1 SGDLS and CDR2 YYNGEE. CDR3 residues: CASSVGLSGSNTEAFF. The CDR3 DNA is TGTGCCAGCAGCGTAGGTCTGTCGGGGTCAAACACTGAAGCTTTCTTT.

The V and J genes are TRBV4-3 and TRBJ2-2; 15 positions match TRBD2. J lost 6 bases, V lost 4 bases, and 3 bases had no gene match. Germline loops: CDR1 LGHNA, CDR2 YSLEER. The CDR3 is made up of 16 amino acids. In DNA form, the CDR3 reads TGCGCCAGCAGCCCCCGGACTAGCGGGGGGGCCGGGGAGCTGTTTTTT. Translation gives CASSPRTSGGAGELFF.